The 21 T cell receptor beta chains in this list originate from one sample, sequenced in a study of T-cell reconstitution after alpha-beta-depleted transplantation in children. The authors prepared the TCRbeta library with unique molecular identifiers. Using its own MiXCR run on the PCR reads, TCRdb lists one record per CDR3 protein. The sample lists around 420,000 distinct CDR3 sequences, around 15% seen once, with less than 30% in the top ten. The sample in question was PBMCs, mostly from graft donor cells, obtained 360 days after TCRalphabeta/CD19-depleted stem cell transplant. The receptors were sampled from a boy under three years old who had a stem cell transplant for Wiskott-Aldrich syndrome, so the T cells may come from the graft donor.

This clonotype was seen a handful of times. This chain links TRBV20-1 with TRBJ2-7; 11 nucleotides agree with TRBD1. CDR1 and CDR2 (germline): DFQATT, SNEGSKA (reference sequence). With V trimmed by 2 bases and J by 4 bases, 4 bases remained unmatched. CDR3 length: 14 residues. The CDR3 coding sequence is TGCAGTGCTAGACGGGACAGGGGGACGTACGAGCAGTACTTC. It yields the protein CSARRDRGTYEQYF.

The chain uses TRBV6-6 and TRBJ2-7; maybe TRBD1 (5 bases). The V and J ends lost 2 bases and 6 bases respectively, with 11 bases between them. The CDR3 consists of 13 residues. Germline-derived CDR1 and CDR2 are MNHNY and SVGAGI (reference sequence). CDR3 loop: CASSYLTGFEQYF. The CDR3 DNA reads TGTGCCAGCAGTTACCTTACAGGTTTCGAGCAGTACTTC.

This chain links TRBV6-1 with TRBJ2-1; the match to TRBD2 covers 8 bases. The V and J ends lost 6 bases and 2 bases, in that order; junction bases with no gene match: 6. The CDR3 contains 15 residues. Germline V gene sequence: CDR1 MNHNS, CDR2 SASEGT. CDR3 nucleotides: TGTGCCAGCAGGGACGGGGGGGGACCCTACAATGAGCAGTTCTTC. Amino acid sequence: CASRDGGGPYNEQFF.

This clonotype was observed a few times. The rearrangement uses TRBV9 and TRBJ2-3, with D uncertain. In germline, CDR1 is SGDLS, CDR2 YYNGEE. The CDR3 contains 17 residues. Trimming took off 1 base at V and 2 bases at J, with 17 bases between the two ends. Written as DNA, the CDR3 is TGTGCCAGCAGCGTATTAGGTAGTCTAGGATACACAGATACGCAGTATTTT. Protein product: CASSVLGSLGYTDTQYF.

Regarding this clonotype: The junction does not match germline at one end; this may be a read error. The chain is built from TRBV10-3 and TRBJ2-3, with a weak D call TRBD1 (6 bases). The CDR3 contains 15 residues. Germline CDR1 reads ENHRY; CDR2 reads SYGVKD. CDR3 sequence (DNA): TGTGCCATCAGTGACCCCAGGGGTGGCACAGATAGGCAGTATTTT. Translation gives CAISDPRGGTDRQYF.

In this sample, this clonotype turned up many times. V usage is TRBV12-3 or TRBV12-4 and J usage is TRBJ1-6, with TRBD1 matching over 7 bases. V lost 5 bases to trimming and J lost 9 bases; unmatched junction nucleotides: 10. The CDR3 has 15 amino acids. In nucleotides, the CDR3 is TGTGCCAGCAGTCAAACGACAGGGTTGGGTTCACCCCTCCACTTT. It encodes CASSQTTGLGSPLHF.

The chain carries TRBV21-1 and TRBJ2-1; TRBD2, the table's D call, lacks a check against the DNA. TRBV21-1 represents a pseudogene. This CDR3 has 17 amino acids. The CDR3 DNA reads TGTGCCAGCAGCAAAGGAAGACTAGCGGCCCCCCGGGATGAGCAGTTCTTC. Encoded protein: CASSKGRLAAPRDEQFF.

In its sample, this clonotype was seen a few times. V is TRBV6-6 and J is TRBJ2-7; 9 bases line up with TRBD2. The trim removed 0 bases at V and 9 bases at J, leaving 3 bases unmatched. The CDR3 runs to 13 residues. Germline V CDR1 and CDR2: MNHNY, SVGAGI (reference sequence). Here the CDR3 reads CASSYSRGGGQYF. CDR3 coding DNA: TGTGCCAGCAGTTACTCGCGGGGGGGAGGGCAGTACTTC.

This clonotype was counted between two and nine times. The chain links TRBV10-3 to TRBJ1-2; 8 nucleotides match TRBD1. This CDR3 is built from 13 residues. The germline CDR1 and CDR2 sequences are ENHRY and SYGVKD. Losses at the gene ends were 4 bases for V and 4 bases for J; bases not matched to a gene: 2. The DNA of the CDR3 is TGTGCCATCAGTGGGACAGGGCGCTATGGCTACACCTTC. Translation: CAISGTGRYGYTF.

This clonotype was counted many times. The chain recombines TRBV12-3 or TRBV12-4 with TRBJ2-1, with a possible D match to TRBD2 (5 bases). The CDR3 runs to 14 residues. Trimming left V 7 bases short and J 0 bases short, with 10 bases between. This CDR3 reads CASTPGSSYNEQFF. The CDR3 nucleotides are TGTGCCAGCACCCCTGGGAGCTCCTACAATGAGCAGTTCTTC.

This clonotype was seen ten or more times. V gene TRBV5-1 combines with J gene TRBJ2-3; a weak D match, TRBD1 (6 bases). Germline assignment: CDR1 SGHRS and CDR2 YFSETQ. The CDR3 is 13 amino acids. Trimming took 0 bases from V and 5 from J, leaving 7 bases between them. In nucleotides, the CDR3 is TGCGCCAGCAGCTTGGCGACAGGAGATACGCAGTATTTT. Translation: CASSLATGDTQYF.

This clonotype was detected only a few times. Here the CDR3 reads CSASGLAFHNEQFF. In nucleotides, the CDR3 is TGCAGTGCTTCGGGACTAGCGTTCCACAATGAGCAGTTCTTC. The rearrangement links TRBV20-1 to TRBJ2-1; 10 bases align to TRBD2. Trimming removed 5 bases from V and 5 bases from J; junction bases left unmatched: 6. The CDR3 runs to 14 residues. The germline gives CDR1 DFQATT, CDR2 SNEGSKA (reference sequence).

The gene calls are TRBV5-1 and TRBJ2-2; a possible D gene is TRBD2 (6 bases). V shed 6 bases and J shed 7 bases, with 16 bases lying between them. The CDR3 has 14 residues. The germline V gene has CDR1 SGHRS and CDR2 YFSETQ. DNA of the CDR3: TGCGCCAGCACCCCTCGGGGAGGTGACGGGGAGCTGTTTTTT. Its translation is CASTPRGGDGELFF.

This clonotype was counted only a few times. The CDR3 here is CASTRGLAPYNEQFF. The CDR3 nucleotides are TGTGCCAGCACCCGGGGACTAGCACCCTACAATGAGCAGTTCTTC. This rearrangement joins TRBV27 to TRBJ2-1; 9 bases fit TRBD2. Germline V lookup: CDR1 MNHEY, CDR2 SMNVEV (reference sequence). The V segment lost 7 bases and the J segment 2 bases; nucleotides outside the gene matches: 6. This CDR3 has 15 residues.

This clonotype was counted only a few times. The V gene is TRBV3-1, the J gene TRBJ1-1; D is possibly TRBD1 (5 bases). V gave up 1 base and J gave up 7 bases, with 7 bases separating them. CDR1 and CDR2 from the germline V gene are LGHDT and YNNKEL (reference sequence). The CDR3 contains 12 residues. CDR3: CASSQGDGEAFF. The DNA of the CDR3 is TGTGCCAGCAGCCAAGGGGACGGTGAAGCTTTCTTT.

This chain connects TRBV12-3 or TRBV12-4 to TRBJ2-2, with a weak D call TRBD2 (5 bases). V lost 6 bases and J lost 5, with 13 bases in between. The CDR3 spans 14 residues. The CDR3 nucleotides are TGTGCCAGCAGGAAGGAGGAAGGAACCGGGGAGCTGTTTTTT. As protein: CASRKEEGTGELFF.

The rearrangement uses TRBV27 and TRBJ2-7; possibly TRBD2 for D (6 bases). Between the trimmed V and J ends, which lost 5 bases and 4 bases, there was a span of 15 bases. Looked up from germline, CDR1 is MNHEY and CDR2 is SMNVEV (reference sequence). This CDR3 is built from 14 residues. For the CDR3, the DNA is TGTGCCAGCAGTCCCTGGGGGGTTCCGTACGAGCAGTACTTC. As protein: CASSPWGVPYEQYF.

This clonotype was counted a few times. The V and J genes are TRBV29-1 and TRBJ1-1; D not resolved. Germline CDR1 reads SQVTM; CDR2 reads ANQGSEA. Trimming pared 4 bases from V and 8 bases from J, leaving 14 bases between. This CDR3 is built from 12 residues. DNA for the CDR3: TGCAGCGTTGGCCGGGGTAGGAACGAAGCTTTCTTT. Translating it yields CSVGRGRNEAFF. Variable domain in full (rest from reference TRBV29-1 and TRBJ1-1): SAVISQKPSRDICQRGTSLTIQCQVDSQVTMMFWYRQQPGQSLTLIATANQGSEATYESGFVIDKFPISRPNLTFSTLTVSNMSPEDSSIYLCSVGRGRNEAFFGQGTRLTVV.

This clonotype turned up a few times. The chain combines TRBV5-1 with TRBJ2-7; 8 bases line up with TRBD1. V lost 0 bases, J lost 5 bases, and 10 bases stayed unmatched. CDR3 size: 16 residues. CDR1 is SGHRS and CDR2 is YFSETQ in the germline V gene. CDR3 sequence reads: CASSLGDRDRRDEQYF. Written as DNA, the CDR3 is TGCGCCAGCAGCTTGGGGGACCGGGACAGGAGAGACGAGCAGTACTTC.

The chain carries TRBV6-5 and TRBJ2-7, with 11 bases fitting TRBD2. V dropped 6 bases and J dropped 0; count of bases not matched to a gene: 4. Germline loops: CDR1 MNHEY, CDR2 SVGAGI. This CDR3 has 15 amino acids. The CDR3 protein is CASRTGTSGSYEQYF. The CDR3, as DNA: TGTGCCAGCAGAACCGGGACTAGCGGCTCCTACGAGCAGTACTTC.

A few counts support this clonotype. This sequence joins TRBV5-6 and TRBJ2-7; maybe TRBD2 (6 bases). This CDR3 spans 17 amino acids. Trimming shortened V by 2 bases and J by 1 base, and 19 bases separated the two germline ends. Germline CDR1 SGHDT, CDR2 YYEEEE. CDR3 nucleotides: TGTGCCAGCAGCTTTAGGGGACGTGCGGGAACTTCCTACGAGCAGTACTTC. Translating it yields CASSFRGRAGTSYEQYF.